This T cell receptor beta chain was recovered during a study of molecular identifiers for immune sequencing clone quantification. TCRdb reprocessed the PCR reads with MiXCR, giving one entry per CDR3 protein. The repertoire consists of 35,000 to 45,000 distinct CDR3 sequences, with 19% occurring once and the leading ten covering less than 1.2%. Libraries of naive CD8 T cells were made from roughly 18,000 to 920,000 sorted cells. They used 10%, 30% or 50% RNA. Researchers sorted naive CD8 T cells as cells that were CD8+CD4-CCR7+CD45RA+. Study-level results: Clones that had above 20 RNA copies took up over 98% of effector molecules but under 1% in naive cells.

Trimming took 7 bases from V and 6 from J, leaving 13 bases between them. CDR1 MNHEY and CDR2 SMNVEV come from the germline V gene (reference sequence). The CDR3 extends over 13 amino acids. This clonotype was seen repeatedly, ten times or more. Its target is unknown. Material: naive CD8+ T cells from blood, with Jurkat cell RNA spiked in. As to subset: FACS-sorted CD8+CD4-CCR7+CD45RA+ naive T cells. The J gene is TRBJ1-5, the V gene TRBV27, with D possibly being TRBD1 (5 bases). This receptor was obtained from a human donor in good health. Some libraries in this study had Jurkat cell RNA spiked in. The chain's CDR3 is CASTVQQGQPQHF. As DNA, the CDR3 is TGTGCCAGCACTGTTCAGCAGGGTCAGCCCCAGCATTTT.